Shown below are 25 T cell receptor beta chains from a single sample sequenced in a study of control samples from healthy donors and cancer patients. Here immunoSEQ multiplex PCR was the method, and the copy in TCRdb shows in-frame clones only, minus some. This sample has 85,000 to 90,000 clones, with more than 75% found just once. The specimen sequenced was blood. The receptors derive from a woman aged 40-49 years in good health.

This chain connects TRBV19 to TRBJ2-6, with a tentative D call TRBD2 (6 bases). This CDR3 has 15 residues. Germline V gene data show CDR1 as LNHDA and CDR2 as SQIVND (reference sequence). The V end lost 6 bases, the J end lost 0 bases, and 9 bases lay between the germline ends. The CDR3 loop is CASSSGVSGANVLTF. In DNA, the CDR3 is TGTGCCAGTAGCTCGGGGGTCTCTGGGGCCAACGTCCTGACTTTC.

V usage is TRBV21-1 and J usage is TRBJ1-2. TRBV21-1 is a pseudogene segment. This CDR3 region has 13 residues. The CDR3 protein is CASSLWTREGYTF. In DNA, the CDR3 is TGTGCCAGCAGCTTATGGACGAGGGAGGGCTACACCTTC.

This chain joins TRBV11-1 and TRBJ1-1, with unresolved D. Germline CDR1 is SGHAT and CDR2 is FQDESV (reference sequence). Between the trimmed V and J ends, which lost 1 base and 1 base, there was a span of 4 bases. This CDR3 comprises 13 residues. Here the CDR3 reads CASSLDWNTEAFF. The CDR3, as DNA: TGTGCCAGCAGCTTAGACTGGAACACTGAAGCTTTCTTT.

This clone was seen just once. This chain joins TRBV18 and TRBJ1-4; D is unresolved. The CDR3 consists of 15 residues. CDR1 is KGHSH and CDR2 is LQKENI in the germline V gene. V shed 3 bases and J shed 8 bases, with 16 bases lying between them. CDR3 DNA: TGTGCCAGCTCACCTACGCCGGGTGAGGCGGAAAAACTGTTTTTT. Translating gives CASSPTPGEAEKLFF.

This clone has a handful of counts. The rearrangement uses TRBV27 and TRBJ1-5; the D is unclear. V lost 3 bases, J lost 0 bases, and 12 bases lay in between. CDR1 MNHEY and CDR2 SMNVEV come from the germline V gene (reference sequence). The CDR3 extends over 16 amino acids. CDR3 sequence (DNA): TGTGCCAGCAGTTTGGTGGGTTCCTTTAGCAATCAGCCCCAGCATTTT. Its protein product is CASSLVGSFSNQPQHF.

The chain carries TRBV5-1 and TRBJ2-6; D is unresolved. Germline V gives CDR1 SGHRS, CDR2 YFSETQ. Trimming took off 4 bases at V and 0 bases at J, with 8 bases between the two ends. The CDR3 extends over 15 amino acids. The CDR3 coding sequence is TGCGCCAGCAGCCTAAAGATCTCTGGGGCCAACGTCCTGACTTTC. It is translated as CASSLKISGANVLTF.

Of note for this clone: The same CDR3 is also encoded by other DNA sequences in this sample. The rearrangement uses TRBV18 and TRBJ2-7; 12 nucleotides agree with TRBD1. The CDR3 covers 14 residues. In germline, CDR1 is KGHSH, CDR2 LQKENI. V lost 5 bases, J lost 7 bases, and 6 bases stayed unmatched. The CDR3 region is CASSSGTGGREQYF. CDR3 nucleotide sequence: TGTGCCAGCTCATCCGGGACAGGGGGCAGGGAGCAGTACTTC.

This sequence joins TRBV11-3 and TRBJ2-3; 10 bases match TRBD1. Trimming at V came to 6 bases and at J to 3 bases, leaving 6 bases not matched to a gene. Germline CDR1 SGHNT, CDR2 YENEEA. CDR3 length: 15 amino acids. The CDR3 loop is CASRSGQGETDTQYF. The DNA of the CDR3 is TGTGCCAGCAGATCCGGACAGGGGGAAACAGATACGCAGTATTTT.

J is TRBJ2-2 and V is TRBV18; 10 nucleotides agree with TRBD1. The CDR3 sequence is 15 residues long. Germline CDR1 and CDR2: KGHSH and LQKENI. V shed 3 bases and J 3 bases; nucleotides not matched to a gene: 1. The CDR3 DNA is TGTGCCAGCTCACCGGACAGGGGGTACACCGGGGAGCTGTTTTTT. Its translation: CASSPDRGYTGELFF.

The rearrangement joins TRBV6-5 to TRBJ2-7; TRBD1 aligns across 10 bases. The V gene's germline CDR1 is MNHEY and CDR2 SVGAGI. The CDR3 length is 16 residues. Losses at the gene ends were 0 bases for V and 6 bases for J; bases not matched to a gene: 8. In DNA, the CDR3 is TGTGCCAGCAGTTACTCGAGTATCGGGACAGGGGTCGAGCAGTACTTC. This codes for CASSYSSIGTGVEQYF.

Here the CDR3 DNA reads TGTGCCAGCAGTTATACGGTCACAGGGGGCACTGAAGCTTTCTTT. Encoded protein: CASSYTVTGGTEAFF. The chain joins TRBV6-2 or TRBV6-3 to TRBJ1-1, with TRBD1 identical over 8 bases. Germline CDR1 MNHEY, CDR2 SVGEGT. The CDR3 is made up of 15 amino acids. Germline trimming cut 3 bases from V and 4 bases from J; bases unmatched to any gene: 7.

V is TRBV6-2 or TRBV6-3 and J is TRBJ2-3; TRBD1 matches at 8 bases. CDR1 MNHEY and CDR2 SVGEGT come from the germline V gene. J lost 0 bases, V lost 4 bases, and 6 bases had no gene match. This CDR3 comprises 16 residues. Here the CDR3 reads CASSFRTGRSTDTQYF. Here the CDR3 DNA reads TGTGCCAGCAGTTTCCGGACAGGGCGTAGCACAGATACGCAGTATTTT.

The rearrangement uses TRBV30 and TRBJ2-5, with 9 bases identical to TRBD2. The CDR3 sequence is 14 residues long. The germline V gene encodes CDR1 GTSNPN and CDR2 SVGIG (reference sequence). Trimming cost V 0 bases and J 5 bases; bases outside gene matches: 4. In DNA form, the CDR3 reads TGTGCCTGGAGTGTACGCGGGGGGGCCGAGACCCAGTACTTC. Translated, it gives CAWSVRGGAETQYF. Supplemented by reference TRBV30 and TRBJ2-5, the full variable domain reads SQTIHQWPATLVQPVGSPLSLECTVEGTSNPNLYWYRQAAGRGLQLLFYSVGIGQISSEVPQNLSASRPQDRQFILSSKKLLLSDSGFYLCAWSVRGGAETQYFGPGTRLLVL.

This clone came up once. The V and J genes are TRBV7-2 and TRBJ1-3; D is unresolved. Germline values: CDR1 SGHTA, CDR2 FQGNSA. V dropped 4 bases and J dropped 0 bases, with 10 bases sitting between them. The CDR3 totals 15 residues. The CDR3 here is CASSSGLFSGNTIYF. In DNA, the CDR3 is TGTGCCAGCAGCTCAGGACTATTCTCTGGAAACACCATATATTTT. The full variable domain, in which reference TRBV7-2 and TRBJ1-3 provide the parts outside the CDR3, is GAGVSQSPSNKVTEKGKDVELRCDPISGHTALYWYRQSLGQGLEFLIYFQGNSAPDKSGLPSDRFSAERTGGSVSTLTIQRTQQEDSAVYLCASSSGLFSGNTIYFGEGSWLTVV.

The chain links TRBV30 to TRBJ2-6; 9 nucleotides match TRBD1. The germline V gene encodes CDR1 GTSNPN and CDR2 SVGIG (reference sequence). Trimming removed 0 bases from V and 1 base from J; junction bases left unmatched: 10. This CDR3 comprises 19 residues. As DNA, the CDR3 is TGTGCCTGGAGTGTACTATGGGACAGGGACCGATCTGGGGCCAACGTCCTGACTTTC. It specifies CAWSVLWDRDRSGANVLTF.

The V call is TRBV7-2, the J call TRBJ2-1; D remains unclear. From germline, CDR1 is SGHTA and CDR2 FQGNSA. V was cut by 2 bases and J by 0 bases, with 8 bases left in between. The CDR3 is 15 amino acids. Written as DNA, the CDR3 is TGTGCCAGCAGCTTACCGGGTAGCTCCTACAATGAGCAGTTCTTC. As protein: CASSLPGSSYNEQFF.

This sequence joins TRBV5-4 and TRBJ2-1, with D maybe TRBD2 (7 bases). CDR3 size: 16 residues. Per germline, CDR1 SGHNT and CDR2 YYREEE (reference sequence). Trimming removed 6 bases from V and 0 bases from J, with 16 bases in between. Written as DNA, the CDR3 is TGTGCCAGCACCCCTCAAGGGGGGGGCTCCTACAATGAGCAGTTCTTC. As protein: CASTPQGGGSYNEQFF.

This chain links TRBV5-1 with TRBJ2-1; 9 nucleotides match TRBD2. This CDR3 is 15 amino acids long. Germline CDR1 is SGHRS and CDR2 is YFSETQ. J lost 6 bases, V lost 1 base, and 5 bases had no gene match. The CDR3 here is CASSLRLAGRNEQFF. The CDR3 DNA reads TGCGCCAGCAGCTTGAGGCTAGCGGGGCGCAATGAGCAGTTCTTC.

This chain uses TRBV11-3 with TRBJ1-2; D ambiguous. The CDR3 contains 14 residues. V shed 5 bases and J shed 0 bases, with 10 bases lying between them. Germline CDR1 and CDR2: SGHNT and YENEEA. Here the CDR3 DNA reads TGTGCCAGCAGCCTAGGCAGTTCTAACTATGGCTACACCTTC. Its protein is CASSLGSSNYGYTF.

This chain joins TRBV6-6 and TRBJ1-4; TRBD1 matches at 9 bases. V trimming: 6 bases; J trimming: 1 base; junction bases outside the gene matches: 3. There are 15 residues in the CDR3. Germline loops: CDR1 MNHNY, CDR2 SVGAGI (reference sequence). Here the CDR3 reads CASSSGQGTNEKLFF. CDR3 nucleotide sequence: TGTGCCAGCAGCTCGGGACAGGGAACTAATGAAAAACTGTTTTTT.

This clone was found a few times. The chain has TRBV7-2 and TRBJ2-2; 7 nucleotides align to TRBD1. The CDR3 totals 17 residues. V gave up 4 bases and J gave up 4 bases; unmatched junction bases: 12. Germline V CDR1 and CDR2: SGHTA, FQGNSA. CDR3 sequence: CASSSDRSTLSTGELFF. The DNA for the CDR3 is TGTGCCAGCAGCTCGGACAGGTCCACCCTATCCACCGGGGAGCTGTTTTTT.

The V call is TRBV4-2, the J call TRBJ2-1, with D hard to call. Trimming left V 4 bases short and J 4 bases short, with 14 bases between. CDR3 size: 15 residues. Germline loops: CDR1 LGHNA, CDR2 YNFKEQ. The CDR3 here is CASSRPGLPYNEQFF. The DNA of the CDR3 is TGTGCCAGCAGCCGTCCCGGATTACCTTACAATGAGCAGTTCTTC.

The chain carries TRBV6-1 and TRBJ1-2; tentatively, D is TRBD1 (6 bases). V was pared by 2 bases and J by 8 bases, with 9 bases between. The CDR3 is 12 amino acids. Germline V CDR1 and CDR2: MNHNS, SASEGT. The CDR3 DNA sequence: TGTGCCAGCAGTGAACTAGGGGGAGGCTACACCTTC. This sequence encodes CASSELGGGYTF.

The chain combines TRBV3-1 (or the pseudogene TRBV3-2) with TRBJ2-1; D may be TRBD2 (7 bases). The CDR3 sequence is 15 residues long. The V end was cut by 4 bases, the J end by 4 bases, with 14 bases between. Germline V gene sequence: CDR1 LGHDT, CDR2 YNNKEL (reference sequence). CDR3 nucleotides: TGTGCCAGCAGCCTCACCGGGGGGCTTTACAATGAGCAGTTCTTC. Amino acids: CASSLTGGLYNEQFF.

The chain joins TRBV7-8 to TRBJ1-5; no clear D gene. With 3 bases removed from V and 0 bases from J, the gap between germline ends came to 6 bases. The germline V gene encodes CDR1 SGHVS and CDR2 FQNEAQ. The CDR3 spans 14 residues. CDR3 in amino acids: CASSFGASNQPQHF. The CDR3 nucleotides are TGTGCCAGCAGCTTCGGTGCTAGCAATCAGCCCCAGCATTTT.